The clone carrying this T cell receptor (beta chain) was found a few times. Its specificity is not known. This sample is part of a study of radiotherapy plus CTLA-4 blockade in lung cancer. Study context: In 18% of patients, objective responses were seen; around 31% had disease control. Study-wide findings and caveats: Interferon-beta and early blood T cell clone dynamics reportedly predicted response best. Researchers report tumor-derived TCR clones expanding in blood after radiotherapy plus ipilimumab.

The trim removed 1 base at V and 5 bases at J, leaving 6 bases unmatched. CDR3 size: 16 residues. Sequenced by immunoSEQ multiplex PCR; TCRdb stores in-frame clones only, minus some. The table has tens of thousands of clones, around 69% seen once. Sequenced material: peripheral blood, taken from a patient treated with radiotherapy plus ipilimumab. The sequence was collected from a human donor with non-small cell lung cancer who had stable disease on radiotherapy plus ipilimumab. The chain is built from TRBV6-7 and TRBJ2-1; 9 nucleotides agree with TRBD2. TRBV6-7 is noted as an ORF with a role that remains uncertain. The CDR3 coding sequence is TGTGCCAGCAGTTACTGGGGCGGGGGGGCAAACAATGAGCAGTTCTTC. Amino acids: CASSYWGGGANNEQFF.